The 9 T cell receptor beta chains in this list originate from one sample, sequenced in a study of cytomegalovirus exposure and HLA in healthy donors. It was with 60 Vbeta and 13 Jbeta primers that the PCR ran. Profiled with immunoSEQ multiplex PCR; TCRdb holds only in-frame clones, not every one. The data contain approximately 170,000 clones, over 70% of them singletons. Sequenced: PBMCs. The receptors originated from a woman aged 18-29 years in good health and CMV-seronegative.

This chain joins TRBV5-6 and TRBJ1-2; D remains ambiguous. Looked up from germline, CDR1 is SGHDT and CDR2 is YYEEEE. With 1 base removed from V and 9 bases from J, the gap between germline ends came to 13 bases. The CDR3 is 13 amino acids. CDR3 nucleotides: TGTGCCAGCAGCTTGTTTTCAGGCGGGAGCTACACCTTC. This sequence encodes CASSLFSGGSYTF. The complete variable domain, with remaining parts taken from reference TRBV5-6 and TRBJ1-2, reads DAGVTQSPTHLIKTRGQQVTLRCSPKSGHDTVSWYQQALGQGPQFIFQYYEEEERQRGNFPDRFSGHQFPNYSSELNVNALLLGDSALYLCASSLFSGGSYTFGSGTRLTVV.

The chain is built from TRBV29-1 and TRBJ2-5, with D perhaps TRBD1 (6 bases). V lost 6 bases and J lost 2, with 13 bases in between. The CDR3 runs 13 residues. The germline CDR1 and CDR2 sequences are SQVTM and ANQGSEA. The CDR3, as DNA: TGCAGCGTCCGTGCTCAGGGGCAAGAGACCCAGTACTTC. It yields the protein CSVRAQGQETQYF. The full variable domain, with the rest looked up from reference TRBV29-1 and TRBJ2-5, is SAVISQKPSRDICQRGTSLTIQCQVDSQVTMMFWYRQQPGQSLTLIATANQGSEATYESGFVIDKFPISRPNLTFSTLTVSNMSPEDSSIYLCSVRAQGQETQYFGPGTRLLVL.

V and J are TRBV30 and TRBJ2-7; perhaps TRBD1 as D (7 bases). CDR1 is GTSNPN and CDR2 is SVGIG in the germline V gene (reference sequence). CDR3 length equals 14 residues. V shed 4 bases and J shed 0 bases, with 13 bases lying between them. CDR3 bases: TGTGCCTGGACAGGGGGGATGAACTCCTACGAGCAGTACTTC. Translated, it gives CAWTGGMNSYEQYF.

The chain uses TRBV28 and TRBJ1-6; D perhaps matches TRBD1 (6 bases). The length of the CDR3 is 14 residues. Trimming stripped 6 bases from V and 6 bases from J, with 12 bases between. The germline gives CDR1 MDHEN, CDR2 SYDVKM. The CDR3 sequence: CASRSGQANSPLHF. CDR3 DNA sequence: TGTGCCAGCAGATCGGGACAAGCTAATTCACCCCTCCACTTT.

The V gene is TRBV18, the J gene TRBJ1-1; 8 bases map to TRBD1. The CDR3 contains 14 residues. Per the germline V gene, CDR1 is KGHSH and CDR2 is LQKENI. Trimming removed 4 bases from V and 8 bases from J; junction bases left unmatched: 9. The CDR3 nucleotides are TGTGCCAGCTCACAACCTCCGGGACAGGACGAAGCTTTCTTT. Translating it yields CASSQPPGQDEAFF.

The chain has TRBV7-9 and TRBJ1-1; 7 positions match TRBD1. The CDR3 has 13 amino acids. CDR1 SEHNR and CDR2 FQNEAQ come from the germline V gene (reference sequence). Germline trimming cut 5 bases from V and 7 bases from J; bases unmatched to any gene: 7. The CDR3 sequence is CASSPPGQVEAFF. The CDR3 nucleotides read TGTGCCAGCAGCCCGCCCGGACAGGTTGAAGCTTTCTTT.

The DNA for the CDR3 is TGTGCCAGCAGCTCTCCGACTAGCGGGAGCGGGGCCAACGTCCTGACTTTC. Amino acids: CASSSPTSGSGANVLTF. This chain links TRBV9 with TRBJ2-6; 12 bases line up with TRBD2. Germline CDR1 is SGDLS and CDR2 is YYNGEE. This CDR3 is 17 amino acids long. J lost 4 bases, V lost 4 bases, and 6 bases had no gene match.

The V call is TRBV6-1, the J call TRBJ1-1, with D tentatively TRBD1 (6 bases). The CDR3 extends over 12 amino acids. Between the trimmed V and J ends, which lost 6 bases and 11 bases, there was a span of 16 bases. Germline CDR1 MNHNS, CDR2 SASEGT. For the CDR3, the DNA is TGTGCCAGCAGAGAGACAGGCACAGACGCTTTCTTT. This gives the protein CASRETGTDAFF.

The CDR3 loop is CASSPGQYEKLFF. CDR3 DNA: TGCGCCAGCAGCCCCGGACAGTATGAAAAACTGTTTTTT. The V gene is TRBV5-1, the J gene TRBJ1-4; TRBD1 might be the D (6 bases). Germline V CDR1 and CDR2: SGHRS, YFSETQ. The CDR3 runs 13 residues. Trimming removed 4 bases at V and 6 bases at J, with 10 bases between.